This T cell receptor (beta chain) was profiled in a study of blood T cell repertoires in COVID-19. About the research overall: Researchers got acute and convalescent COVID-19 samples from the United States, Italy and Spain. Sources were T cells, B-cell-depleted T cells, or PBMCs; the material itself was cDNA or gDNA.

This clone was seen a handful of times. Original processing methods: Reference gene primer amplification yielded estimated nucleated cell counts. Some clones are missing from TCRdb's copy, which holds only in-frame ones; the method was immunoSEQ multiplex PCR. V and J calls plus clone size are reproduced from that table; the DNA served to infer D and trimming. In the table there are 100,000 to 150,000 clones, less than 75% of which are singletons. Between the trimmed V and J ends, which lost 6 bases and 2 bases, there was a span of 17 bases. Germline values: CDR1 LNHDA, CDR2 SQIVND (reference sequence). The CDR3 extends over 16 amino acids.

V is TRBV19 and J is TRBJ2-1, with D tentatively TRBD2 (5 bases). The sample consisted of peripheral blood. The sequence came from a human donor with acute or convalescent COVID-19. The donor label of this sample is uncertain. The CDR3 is CASSRRGQHTYNEQFF. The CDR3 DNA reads TGTGCCAGTAGCCGCCGAGGGCAGCATACCTACAATGAGCAGTTCTTC.